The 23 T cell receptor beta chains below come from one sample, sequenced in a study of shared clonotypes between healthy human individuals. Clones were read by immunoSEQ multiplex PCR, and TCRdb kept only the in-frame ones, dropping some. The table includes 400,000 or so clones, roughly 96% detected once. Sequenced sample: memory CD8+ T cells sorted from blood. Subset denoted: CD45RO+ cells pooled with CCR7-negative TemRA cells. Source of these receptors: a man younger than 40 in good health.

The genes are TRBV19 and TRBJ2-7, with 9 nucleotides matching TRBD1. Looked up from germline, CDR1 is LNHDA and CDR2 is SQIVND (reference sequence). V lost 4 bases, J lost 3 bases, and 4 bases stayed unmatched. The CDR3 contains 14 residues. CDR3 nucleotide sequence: TGTGCCAGTAGTACCGACAGGGGGAACTACGAGCAGTACTTC. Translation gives CASSTDRGNYEQYF.

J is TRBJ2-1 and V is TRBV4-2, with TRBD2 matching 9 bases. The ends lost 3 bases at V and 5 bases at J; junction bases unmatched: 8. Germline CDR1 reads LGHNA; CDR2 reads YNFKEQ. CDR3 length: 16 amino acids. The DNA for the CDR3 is TGTGCCAGCAGCCAGCACCCGGGACTAGCTCACAATGAGCAGTTCTTC. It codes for CASSQHPGLAHNEQFF.

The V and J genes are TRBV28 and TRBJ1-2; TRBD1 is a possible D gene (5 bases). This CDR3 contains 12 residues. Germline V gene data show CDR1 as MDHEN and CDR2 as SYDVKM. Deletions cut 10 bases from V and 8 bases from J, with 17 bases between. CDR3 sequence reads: CAIEGDPVGYTF. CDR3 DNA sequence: TGTGCCATCGAAGGGGATCCCGTCGGCTACACCTTC.

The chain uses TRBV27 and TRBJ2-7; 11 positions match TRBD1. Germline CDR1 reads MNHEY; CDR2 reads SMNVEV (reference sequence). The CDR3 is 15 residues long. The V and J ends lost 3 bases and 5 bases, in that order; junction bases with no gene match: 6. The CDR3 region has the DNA TGTGCCAGCAGTTTGAGAAGGACAGGGGGCAACGAGCAGTACTTC. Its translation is CASSLRRTGGNEQYF.

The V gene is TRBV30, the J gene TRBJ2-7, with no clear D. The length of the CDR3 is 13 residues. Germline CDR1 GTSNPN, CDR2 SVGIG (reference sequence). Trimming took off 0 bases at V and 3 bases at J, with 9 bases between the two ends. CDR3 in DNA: TGTGCCTGGAGTGTGGGTAGTCACTACGAGCAGTACTTC. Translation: CAWSVGSHYEQYF. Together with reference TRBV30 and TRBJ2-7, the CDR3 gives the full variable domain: SQTIHQWPATLVQPVGSPLSLECTVEGTSNPNLYWYRQAAGRGLQLLFYSVGIGQISSEVPQNLSASRPQDRQFILSSKKLLLSDSGFYLCAWSVGSHYEQYFGPGTRLTVT.

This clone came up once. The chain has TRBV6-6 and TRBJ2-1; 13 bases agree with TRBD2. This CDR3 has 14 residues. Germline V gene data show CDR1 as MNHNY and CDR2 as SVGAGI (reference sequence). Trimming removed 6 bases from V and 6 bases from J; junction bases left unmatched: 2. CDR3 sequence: CASRGLAGSNEQFF. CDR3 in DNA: TGTGCCAGCAGGGGACTAGCGGGGTCCAATGAGCAGTTCTTC.

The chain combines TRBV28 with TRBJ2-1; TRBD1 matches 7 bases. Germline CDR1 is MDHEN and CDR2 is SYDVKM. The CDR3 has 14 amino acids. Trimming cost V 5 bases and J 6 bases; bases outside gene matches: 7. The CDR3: CASSRRGRLNEQFF. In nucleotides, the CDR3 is TGTGCCAGCAGTCGTAGGGGGCGCCTCAATGAGCAGTTCTTC. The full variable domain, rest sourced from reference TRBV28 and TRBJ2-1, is DVKVTQSSRYLVKRTGEKVFLECVQDMDHENMFWYRQDPGLGLRLIYFSYDVKMKEKGDIPEGYSVSREKKERFSLILESASTNQTSMYLCASSRRGRLNEQFFGPGTRLTVL.

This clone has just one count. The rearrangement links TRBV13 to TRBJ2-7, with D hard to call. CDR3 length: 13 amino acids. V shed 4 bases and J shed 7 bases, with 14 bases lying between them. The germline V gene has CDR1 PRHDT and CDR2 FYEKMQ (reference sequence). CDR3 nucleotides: TGTGCCAGCAGCTCACAAGACCTTACGGAGCAGTACTTC. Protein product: CASSSQDLTEQYF.

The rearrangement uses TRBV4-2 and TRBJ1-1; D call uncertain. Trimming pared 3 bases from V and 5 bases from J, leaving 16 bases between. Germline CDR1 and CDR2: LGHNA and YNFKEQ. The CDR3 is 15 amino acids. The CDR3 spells CASSQPGIQETEAFF. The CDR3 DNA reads TGTGCCAGCAGCCAGCCGGGAATTCAAGAAACTGAAGCTTTCTTT.

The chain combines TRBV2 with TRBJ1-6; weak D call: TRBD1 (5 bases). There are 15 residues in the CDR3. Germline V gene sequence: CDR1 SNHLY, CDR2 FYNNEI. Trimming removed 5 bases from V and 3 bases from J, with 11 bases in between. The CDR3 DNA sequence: TGTGCCAGCAGTCCCGGGGGGAACTATAATTCACCCCTCCACTTT. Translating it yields CASSPGGNYNSPLHF. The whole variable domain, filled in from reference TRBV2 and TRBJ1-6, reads EPEVTQTPSHQVTQMGQEVILRCVPISNHLYFYWYRQILGQKVEFLVSFYNNEISEKSEIFDDQFSVERPDGSNFTLKIRSTKLEDSAMYFCASSPGGNYNSPLHFGNGTRLTVT.

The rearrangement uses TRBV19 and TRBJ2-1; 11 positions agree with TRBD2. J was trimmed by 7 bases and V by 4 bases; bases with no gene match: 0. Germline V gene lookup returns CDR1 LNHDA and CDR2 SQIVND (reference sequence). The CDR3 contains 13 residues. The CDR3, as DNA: TGTGCCAGTAGTACTAGCGGGAGGAATGAGCAGTTCTTC. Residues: CASSTSGRNEQFF. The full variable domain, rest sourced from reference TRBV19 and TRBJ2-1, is DGGITQSPKYLFRKEGQNVTLSCEQNLNHDAMYWYRQDPGQGLRLIYYSQIVNDFQKGDIAEGYSVSREKKESFPLTVTSAQKNPTAFYLCASSTSGRNEQFFGPGTRLTVL.

Written as DNA, the CDR3 is TGTGCCAGTAGTATATGGTACGGGCAAGAGACCCAGTACTTC. Translated: CASSIWYGQETQYF. This sequence joins TRBV19 and TRBJ2-5; no clear D gene. Trimming removed 2 bases at V and 2 bases at J, with 9 bases between. CDR3 size: 14 residues. Germline assignment: CDR1 LNHDA and CDR2 SQIVND (reference sequence).

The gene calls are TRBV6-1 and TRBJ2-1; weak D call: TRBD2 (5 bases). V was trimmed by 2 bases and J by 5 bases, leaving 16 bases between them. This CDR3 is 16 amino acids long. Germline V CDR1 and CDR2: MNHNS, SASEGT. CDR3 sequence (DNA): TGTGCCAGCAGTGAAAATAGCATTTTGAGGGACAATGAGCAGTTCTTC. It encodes CASSENSILRDNEQFF.

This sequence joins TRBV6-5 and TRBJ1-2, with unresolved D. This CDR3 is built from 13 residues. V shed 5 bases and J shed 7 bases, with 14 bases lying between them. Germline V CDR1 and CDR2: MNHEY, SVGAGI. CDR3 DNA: TGTGCCAGCAGTGACCCCACGAAGGCTGGCTACACCTTC. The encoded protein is CASSDPTKAGYTF.

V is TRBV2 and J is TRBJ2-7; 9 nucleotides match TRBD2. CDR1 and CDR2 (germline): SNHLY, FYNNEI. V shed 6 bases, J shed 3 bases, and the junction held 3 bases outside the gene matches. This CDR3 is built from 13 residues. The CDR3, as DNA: TGTGCCAGCAGGGTAGCGGGAGACTACGAGCAGTACTTC. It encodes CASRVAGDYEQYF.

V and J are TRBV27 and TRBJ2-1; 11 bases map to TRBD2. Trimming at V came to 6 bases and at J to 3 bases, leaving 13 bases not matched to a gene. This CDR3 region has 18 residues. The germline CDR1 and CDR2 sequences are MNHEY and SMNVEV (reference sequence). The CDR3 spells CASSNLPRTSGFYNEQFF. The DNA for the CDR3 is TGTGCCAGCAGCAACTTACCACGGACTAGCGGGTTCTACAATGAGCAGTTCTTC.

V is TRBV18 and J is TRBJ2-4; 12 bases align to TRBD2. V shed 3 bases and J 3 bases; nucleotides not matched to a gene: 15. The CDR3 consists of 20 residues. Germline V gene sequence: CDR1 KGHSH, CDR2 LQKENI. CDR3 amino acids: CASSPKTTGTSGYGKNIQYF. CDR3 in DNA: TGTGCCAGCTCACCGAAAACGACCGGGACTAGCGGGTATGGCAAAAACATTCAGTACTTC.

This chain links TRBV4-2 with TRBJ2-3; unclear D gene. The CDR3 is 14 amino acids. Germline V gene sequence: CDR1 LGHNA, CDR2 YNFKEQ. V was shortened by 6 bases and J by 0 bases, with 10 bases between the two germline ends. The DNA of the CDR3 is TGTGCCAGCAGACCTCGACTTAGCACAGATACGCAGTATTTT. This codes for CASRPRLSTDTQYF.

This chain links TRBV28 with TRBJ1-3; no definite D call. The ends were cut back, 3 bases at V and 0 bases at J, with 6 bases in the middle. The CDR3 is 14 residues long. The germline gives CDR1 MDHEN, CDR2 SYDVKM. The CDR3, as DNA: TGTGCCAGCAGTTTGTACGGCTCTGGAAACACCATATATTTT. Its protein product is CASSLYGSGNTIYF.

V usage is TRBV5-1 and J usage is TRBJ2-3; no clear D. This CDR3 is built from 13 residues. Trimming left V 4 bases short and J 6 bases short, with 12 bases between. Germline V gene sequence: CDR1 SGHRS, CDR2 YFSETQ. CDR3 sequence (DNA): TGCGCCAGCAGCATGAACCACGGGGATACGCAGTATTTT. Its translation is CASSMNHGDTQYF. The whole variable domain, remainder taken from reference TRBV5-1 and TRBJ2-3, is KAGVTQTPRYLIKTRGQQVTLSCSPISGHRSVSWYQQTPGQGLQFLFEYFSETQRNKGNFPGRFSGRQFSNSRSEMNVSTLELGDSALYLCASSMNHGDTQYFGPGTRLTVL.

The DNA for the CDR3 is TGTGCCAGCAGTATAGCGAAGGAAGAGACCCAGTACTTC. Its translation is CASSIAKEETQYF. J is TRBJ2-5 and V is TRBV28, with D perhaps matching TRBD2 (5 bases). Trimming pared 5 bases from V and 3 bases from J, leaving 10 bases between. CDR3 length: 13 amino acids. The germline V gene encodes CDR1 MDHEN and CDR2 SYDVKM.

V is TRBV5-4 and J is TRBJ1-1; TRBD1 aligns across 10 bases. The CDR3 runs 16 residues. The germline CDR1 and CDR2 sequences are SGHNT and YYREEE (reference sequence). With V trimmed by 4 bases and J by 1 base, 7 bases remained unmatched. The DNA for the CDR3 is TGTGCCAGCAGCCGTCCCGGGACAGGGGCGAACACTGAAGCTTTCTTT. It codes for CASSRPGTGANTEAFF.

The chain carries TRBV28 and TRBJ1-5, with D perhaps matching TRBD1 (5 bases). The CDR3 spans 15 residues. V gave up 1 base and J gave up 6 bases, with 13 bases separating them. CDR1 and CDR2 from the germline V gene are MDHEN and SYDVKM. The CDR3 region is CASSLSTRVGQPQHF. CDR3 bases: TGTGCCAGCAGTTTATCAACCAGGGTGGGTCAGCCCCAGCATTTT.